A single sample gave rise to the 15 T cell receptor beta chains below, sequenced in a study of T cell responses to AZD1222 COVID-19 vaccine listed by TCRdb under 2021. The library relied on the immunoSEQ multiplex PCR assay. As stored in TCRdb, this immuneACCESS dataset retains in-frame rearrangements with V and J assigned. A fraction of the clones does not appear; measured against another copy, unresolved V genes explain less than half of the discrepancy, and the remainder lacks a known reason. The sample data list about 100,000 clones, and roughly 90% of these were observed just once. Together, the top ten hold roughly 3% of the sample. Reading the label with the study, this specimen's time point is: baseline before first vaccination. The material sequenced was peripheral blood, taken on day 0 of AZD1222 vaccination. The receptors stem from an adult in good health.

The sample holds a few counts of this clone. The chain joins TRBV25-1 to TRBJ2-7; TRBD1 is a possible D gene (6 bases). V was clipped by 9 bases and J by 0 bases, with 21 bases between them. Germline V gene lookup returns CDR1 MGHDK and CDR2 SYGVNS. The CDR3 contains 16 residues. Here the CDR3 DNA reads TGTGCCAGTAATACCCCGGGACACCTAATCTCCTACGAGCAGTACTTC. It is translated as CASNTPGHLISYEQYF.

This clone was observed a single time. The chain is built from TRBV12-3 or TRBV12-4 and TRBJ1-1, with D possibly TRBD1 on 5 matching bases. V lost 5 bases and J lost 4, with 8 bases in between. The CDR3 has 12 residues. For the CDR3, the DNA is TGTGCCAGCAGTGCCAGGGTCACTGAAGCTTTCTTT. This encodes CASSARVTEAFF.

This sequence joins TRBV29-1 and TRBJ1-4; D is possibly TRBD1 (5 bases). Trimming took off 3 bases at V and 5 bases at J, with 16 bases between the two ends. The CDR3 is made up of 15 amino acids. Germline assignment: CDR1 SQVTM and CDR2 ANQGSEA. The CDR3 spells CSVETVETENEKLFF. The DNA for the CDR3 is TGCAGCGTTGAGACCGTAGAGACAGAGAATGAAAAACTGTTTTTT. Full variable domain (outside the CDR3, taken from reference TRBV29-1 and TRBJ1-4): SAVISQKPSRDICQRGTSLTIQCQVDSQVTMMFWYRQQPGQSLTLIATANQGSEATYESGFVIDKFPISRPNLTFSTLTVSNMSPEDSSIYLCSVETVETENEKLFFGSGTQLSVL.

This chain joins TRBV3-1 (or the pseudogene TRBV3-2) and TRBJ2-5; unclear D gene. The CDR3 contains 16 residues. CDR1 LGHDT and CDR2 YNNKEL come from the germline V gene (reference sequence). With 4 bases removed from V and 5 bases from J, the gap between germline ends came to 20 bases. CDR3 DNA sequence: TGTGCCAGCAGCCCCAATTCCCCCAGTGCGACGGAGACCCAGTACTTC. It is translated as CASSPNSPSATETQYF.

V and J are TRBV10-1 and TRBJ2-1; possibly TRBD2 for D (5 bases). The CDR3 runs 16 residues. Germline assignment: CDR1 WNHNN and CDR2 SYGVQD (reference sequence). Trimming cost V 0 bases and J 5 bases, with 14 bases left between them. CDR3 sequence: CASSESRRASHNEQFF. In DNA form, the CDR3 reads TGCGCCAGCAGTGAGTCGCGGCGGGCGTCCCACAATGAGCAGTTCTTC.

This clone has more than one count but fewer than ten. The chain joins TRBV5-1 to TRBJ2-7; possible D gene TRBD2, 5 bases. Deletions cut 0 bases from V and 1 base from J, with 8 bases between. The CDR3 runs 14 residues. The germline CDR1 and CDR2 sequences are SGHRS and YFSETQ. The CDR3: CASSLDSGSYEQYF. The CDR3 nucleotides are TGCGCCAGCAGCTTGGATTCGGGGTCCTACGAGCAGTACTTC.

The chain joins TRBV7-2 to TRBJ1-4; no definite D call. V dropped 4 bases and J dropped 6 bases, with 12 bases sitting between them. This CDR3 is built from 14 residues. Germline CDR1 is SGHTA and CDR2 is FQGNSA. The CDR3 loop is CASSSALGDEKLFF. Here the CDR3 DNA reads TGTGCCAGCAGCTCGGCACTCGGGGATGAAAAACTGTTTTTT.

This chain uses TRBV7-6 with TRBJ1-5, with TRBD1 matching over 9 bases. With V trimmed by 5 bases and J by 7 bases, 12 bases remained unmatched. The CDR3 sequence is 16 residues long. Germline V gene sequence: CDR1 SGHVS, CDR2 FNYEAQ. CDR3 sequence (DNA): TGTGCCAGCAGCCCACAGACAGGGGGGTGGATCCAGCCCCAGCATTTT. Translated, it gives CASSPQTGGWIQPQHF.

This clone was picked up one time. This chain links TRBV6-4 with TRBJ1-2; a weak D match, TRBD1 (5 bases). Trimming took off 3 bases at V and 4 bases at J, with 9 bases between the two ends. The CDR3 runs to 13 residues. Germline-derived CDR1 and CDR2 are MRHNA and SNTAGT. The CDR3 region is CASSEGDPYGYTF. CDR3 bases: TGTGCCAGCAGTGAAGGGGATCCCTATGGCTACACCTTC.

CDR3: CASSWTSGALTGELFF. CDR3 sequence (DNA): TGCGCCAGCAGCTGGACTAGCGGGGCTCTTACCGGGGAGCTGTTTTTT. V gene TRBV5-1 combines with J gene TRBJ2-2; 12 positions match TRBD2. The CDR3 sequence is 16 residues long. Germline values: CDR1 SGHRS, CDR2 YFSETQ. The junction had 5 bases not matched to a gene; V was cut back by 3 bases and J by 5 bases.

The gene calls are TRBV10-3 and TRBJ1-6; no clear D gene. The CDR3 consists of 17 residues. V was trimmed by 2 bases and J by 0 bases, leaving 11 bases between them. Germline lookup yields CDR1 ENHRY and CDR2 SYGVKD. The CDR3 region is CAISEPPRSSYNSPLHF. The CDR3 coding sequence is TGTGCCATCAGTGAGCCCCCCCGGAGCTCCTATAATTCACCCCTCCACTTT.

The chain recombines TRBV3-1 (or the pseudogene TRBV3-2) with TRBJ1-6; D is ambiguous. CDR1 and CDR2 (germline): LGHDT, YNNKEL (reference sequence). V lost 3 bases, J lost 13 bases, and 16 bases lay in between. CDR3 length equals 14 residues. The chain's CDR3 is CASSQDGRISPLHF. CDR3 coding DNA: TGTGCCAGCAGCCAGGACGGACGAATTTCGCCCCTCCACTTT.

The chain is built from TRBV5-6 and TRBJ2-2; 11 nucleotides agree with TRBD1. V dropped 2 bases and J dropped 4; count of bases not matched to a gene: 4. CDR1 and CDR2 from the germline V gene are SGHDT and YYEEEE. CDR3 length: 16 amino acids. The CDR3 loop is CASSFGQGAITGELFF. CDR3 bases: TGTGCCAGCAGCTTCGGACAGGGGGCAATCACCGGGGAGCTGTTTTTT.

The chain's CDR3 is CASSFTLRGTEAFF. The CDR3 DNA reads as TGTGCCAGCAGCTTTACGTTAAGGGGCACTGAAGCTTTCTTT. The chain has TRBV7-3 and TRBJ1-1; D is perhaps TRBD1 (5 bases). V was cut by 3 bases and J by 4 bases, with 12 bases left in between. Germline V gene sequence: CDR1 SGHTA, CDR2 FQGTGA. This CDR3 spans 14 amino acids.

This chain connects TRBV19 to TRBJ1-6; D is uncertain. CDR3 size: 15 residues. V was trimmed by 0 bases and J by 12 bases, leaving 15 bases between them. The germline V gene has CDR1 LNHDA and CDR2 SQIVND (reference sequence). The CDR3 spells CASSIDLSLLRPLHF. The CDR3 region has the DNA TGTGCCAGTAGTATAGATCTCAGCCTCCTTCGACCCCTCCACTTT.